The 23 T cell receptor beta chains presented below share a single source sample, sequenced in a study of blood T cell repertoires in COVID-19. TCRdb keeps only in-frame clones here, not all; method: immunoSEQ multiplex PCR. The sample lists approximately 310,000 clones, 80% to 90% occurring once. Sequenced: PBMCs or T cells enriched from blood (not recorded which). The source is a man younger than 40 who had recovered from COVID-19.

This clone was seen just once. The chain carries TRBV4-1 and TRBJ2-4; D not certain. Germline CDR1 reads MGHRA; CDR2 reads YSYEKL. V dropped 0 bases and J dropped 6 bases, with 9 bases sitting between them. This CDR3 region has 14 residues. CDR3 in amino acids: CASSQDIELNIQYF. In DNA, the CDR3 is TGCGCCAGCAGCCAAGATATTGAGTTAAACATTCAGTACTTC.

The chain joins TRBV7-9 to TRBJ2-5; a weak D match, TRBD2 (6 bases). The CDR3 spans 15 residues. V lost 5 bases and J 4 bases, leaving 17 bases between the germline ends. Germline-derived CDR1 and CDR2 are SEHNR and FQNEAQ (reference sequence). CDR3 region: CASSRAGGVAETQYF. CDR3 bases: TGTGCCAGCAGCCGAGCCGGGGGAGTGGCAGAGACCCAGTACTTC.

This chain uses TRBV7-6 with TRBJ2-2, with D unclear. Germline lookup yields CDR1 SGHVS and CDR2 FNYEAQ. Trimming removed 5 bases at V and 1 base at J, with 8 bases between. CDR3 length equals 14 residues. CDR3 nucleotide sequence: TGTGCCAGCAGCACAAACAGGAACACCGGGGAGCTGTTTTTT. It codes for CASSTNRNTGELFF.

The chain combines TRBV7-8 with TRBJ2-7, with a tentative D call TRBD1 (5 bases). Trimming left V 5 bases short and J 6 bases short, with 23 bases between. This CDR3 spans 16 amino acids. Germline lookup yields CDR1 SGHVS and CDR2 FQNEAQ. CDR3 in DNA: TGTGCCAGCAGCCATTCTTTGCTAACAGCAAGGGGCGAGCAGTACTTC. This gives the protein CASSHSLLTARGEQYF.

The V call is TRBV5-6, the J call TRBJ1-2; D is possibly TRBD1 (6 bases). Trimming took 3 bases from V and 3 from J, leaving 15 bases between them. Germline V lookup: CDR1 SGHDT, CDR2 YYEEEE. CDR3 length equals 15 residues. The CDR3 bases are TGTGCCAGCAGCTCCACGACCCGACAGGACTATGGCTACACCTTC. It yields the protein CASSSTTRQDYGYTF.

This chain connects TRBV6-5 to TRBJ1-2, with 7 bases fitting TRBD1. With V trimmed by 8 bases and J by 5 bases, 14 bases remained unmatched. This CDR3 has 15 amino acids. Germline CDR1 is MNHEY and CDR2 is SVGAGI. The CDR3 region is CASRRSGQAGYGYTF. In DNA, the CDR3 is TGTGCCAGCCGGCGGAGTGGACAGGCCGGGTATGGCTACACCTTC.

The chain carries TRBV19 and TRBJ2-1, with 8 bases fitting TRBD2. The V segment lost 8 bases and the J segment 0 bases; nucleotides outside the gene matches: 15. Germline V gene data show CDR1 as LNHDA and CDR2 as SQIVND (reference sequence). This CDR3 is built from 18 residues. CDR3 nucleotide sequence: TGTGCCAGTGGGAGTGTAGCGGGGAAGAATCCCTCCTACAATGAGCAGTTCTTC. Protein product: CASGSVAGKNPSYNEQFF. Together with reference TRBV19 and TRBJ2-1, the CDR3 gives the full variable domain: DGGITQSPKYLFRKEGQNVTLSCEQNLNHDAMYWYRQDPGQGLRLIYYSQIVNDFQKGDIAEGYSVSREKKESFPLTVTSAQKNPTAFYLCASGSVAGKNPSYNEQFFGPGTRLTVL.

V usage is TRBV30 and J usage is TRBJ1-1; D is possibly TRBD1 (6 bases). V dropped 0 bases and J dropped 12 bases, with 29 bases sitting between them. Looked up from germline, CDR1 is GTSNPN and CDR2 is SVGIG (reference sequence). The CDR3 totals 17 residues. The CDR3 is CAWSVRGGRSTKGKTFF. The CDR3 nucleotides are TGTGCCTGGAGTGTACGCGGGGGCCGGAGCACTAAGGGGAAGACTTTCTTT.

The chain combines TRBV2 with TRBJ1-4; 7 bases align to TRBD1. The V gene end was trimmed by 6 bases and the J gene end by 8 bases; junction bases not matched to a gene: 12. Germline values: CDR1 SNHLY, CDR2 FYNNEI. The CDR3 has 15 residues. DNA of the CDR3: TGTGCCAGCAGGGGACAGAGGGTCCGTGGAGAAAAACTGTTTTTT. Translated: CASRGQRVRGEKLFF.

The genes are TRBV19 and TRBJ2-6, with a weak D call TRBD2 (6 bases). The CDR3 length is 16 residues. Trimming left V 0 bases short and J 2 bases short, with 8 bases between. CDR1 is LNHDA, CDR2 SQIVND, per germline (reference sequence). The CDR3 here is CASSIEGGTGANVLTF. Here the CDR3 DNA reads TGTGCCAGTAGTATAGAGGGGGGTACTGGGGCCAACGTCCTGACTTTC.

The gene calls are TRBV7-9 and TRBJ2-1; 10 nucleotides line up with TRBD2. V lost 5 bases, J lost 5 bases, and 12 bases stayed unmatched. The germline V gene has CDR1 SEHNR and CDR2 FQNEAQ (reference sequence). This CDR3 is built from 17 residues. CDR3 sequence (DNA): TGTGCCAGCAGCCCGACGACTAGCGGGCCAAAAGACAATGAGCAGTTCTTC. Translated: CASSPTTSGPKDNEQFF.

This clone was observed a single time. The rearrangement joins TRBV2 to TRBJ2-3; 7 nucleotides line up with TRBD2. J lost 2 bases, V lost 5 bases, and 13 bases had no gene match. The germline CDR1 and CDR2 sequences are SNHLY and FYNNEI. This CDR3 spans 17 amino acids. The CDR3: CASSPHKGRGTTDTQYF. The DNA for the CDR3 is TGTGCCAGCAGTCCCCATAAGGGGCGGGGGACCACAGATACGCAGTATTTT.

As regards this clone: The junction departs from germline at one end; a sequencing error may be responsible. The J gene is TRBJ2-7, the V gene TRBV7-7, with D possibly matching TRBD1 (6 bases). This CDR3 is 17 amino acids long. CDR1 is SSHAT and CDR2 is FNYEAQ in the germline V gene (reference sequence). Written as DNA, the CDR3 is TGTGCTAGCAGCTTATACCCCAAGGGGGACCCTTCCTACGAGCAGTACTTC. Translating gives CASSLYPKGDPSYEQYF.

V gene TRBV30 combines with J gene TRBJ1-4, with 7 nucleotides matching TRBD1. Germline-derived CDR1 and CDR2 are GTSNPN and SVGIG (reference sequence). The CDR3 consists of 17 residues. Trimming took 2 bases from V and 5 from J; bases not matched to a gene: 14. Here the CDR3 DNA reads TGTGCCTGGAGTAGGGGGTACAGGGGTACGTCCAATGAAAAACTGTTTTTT. Amino acid sequence: CAWSRGYRGTSNEKLFF.

This chain uses TRBV18 with TRBJ2-1, with D possibly TRBD1 on 6 matching bases. V was pared by 5 bases and J by 3 bases, with 23 bases between. CDR1 and CDR2 from the germline V gene are KGHSH and LQKENI. The CDR3 spans 18 residues. The CDR3 DNA follows: TGTGCCAGCTCAGGGACCCAATTGGGACAAACGAACTACAATGAGCAGTTCTTC. It yields the protein CASSGTQLGQTNYNEQFF.

The chain joins TRBV10-3 to TRBJ1-2; D is possibly TRBD1 (6 bases). The CDR3 covers 15 residues. Trimming stripped 4 bases from V and 0 bases from J, with 12 bases between. CDR1 ENHRY and CDR2 SYGVKD come from the germline V gene. The CDR3 bases are TGTGCCATCAGTGGTGGACAGAACGCTAACTATGGCTACACCTTC. It specifies CAISGGQNANYGYTF.

V gene TRBV30 combines with J gene TRBJ1-2; D gene uncertain. The length of the CDR3 is 12 residues. V shed 0 bases and J shed 5 bases, with 7 bases lying between them. Germline values: CDR1 GTSNPN, CDR2 SVGIG (reference sequence). The CDR3 DNA is TGTGCCTGGAGTGTACTCTCTTATGGCTACACCTTC. Its protein is CAWSVLSYGYTF.

About this clone itself: The identical CDR3 is also encoded by other nucleotide sequences in the sample. V is TRBV5-1 and J is TRBJ1-1; D not resolved. The ends were cut back, 5 bases at V and 0 bases at J, with 8 bases in the middle. Germline V CDR1 and CDR2: SGHRS, YFSETQ. This CDR3 contains 13 residues. The CDR3 loop is CASSGPMNTEAFF. The CDR3 bases are TGCGCCAGCAGTGGGCCGATGAACACTGAAGCTTTCTTT.

The rearrangement uses TRBV6-5 and TRBJ2-1; 7 positions agree with TRBD2. CDR1 is MNHEY, CDR2 SVGAGI, per germline. With V trimmed by 2 bases and J by 7 bases, 8 bases remained unmatched. The CDR3 extends over 15 amino acids. The CDR3 DNA sequence: TGTGCCAGCAGTTACCCCACTGGGACTACTAATGAGCAGTTCTTC. Amino acids: CASSYPTGTTNEQFF.

This clone was picked up one time. The V call is TRBV29-1, the J call TRBJ1-1, with 7 bases aligning to TRBD1. V shed 5 bases, J shed 6 bases, and the junction held 6 bases outside the gene matches. Looked up from germline, CDR1 is SQVTM and CDR2 is ANQGSEA. There are 12 residues in the CDR3. This CDR3 reads CSVLTGLPEAFF. Written as DNA, the CDR3 is TGCAGCGTTTTGACAGGGCTCCCTGAAGCTTTCTTT. Using reference TRBV29-1 and TRBJ1-1 for the parts outside the CDR3, the full variable domain is SAVISQKPSRDICQRGTSLTIQCQVDSQVTMMFWYRQQPGQSLTLIATANQGSEATYESGFVIDKFPISRPNLTFSTLTVSNMSPEDSSIYLCSVLTGLPEAFFGQGTRLTVV.

The chain joins TRBV29-1 to TRBJ2-3; D is possibly TRBD2 (5 bases). The V gene lost 1 base and the J gene lost 3 bases, with 26 bases spanning the gap. Per the germline V gene, CDR1 is SQVTM and CDR2 is ANQGSEA. CDR3 length equals 19 residues. CDR3 in DNA: TGCAGCGTTGAAGGAGCGAGTTGGGAGACCGAACAACTAACAGATACGCAGTATTTT. The encoded protein is CSVEGASWETEQLTDTQYF.

Only one count was recorded for this clone. The genes are TRBV19 and TRBJ1-1; 7 nucleotides line up with TRBD1. The CDR3 is 13 residues long. The germline gives CDR1 LNHDA, CDR2 SQIVND (reference sequence). Losses at the gene ends were 11 bases for V and 1 base for J; bases not matched to a gene: 7. CDR3 protein: CAGRRQGNTEAFF. As DNA, the CDR3 is TGTGCCGGACGTAGACAGGGGAACACTGAAGCTTTCTTT. Combining the CDR3 with reference TRBV19 and TRBJ1-1 gives the whole variable domain DGGITQSPKYLFRKEGQNVTLSCEQNLNHDAMYWYRQDPGQGLRLIYYSQIVNDFQKGDIAEGYSVSREKKESFPLTVTSAQKNPTAFYLCAGRRQGNTEAFFGQGTRLTVV.

This chain joins TRBV4-2 and TRBJ1-1; D gene unclear. CDR3 size: 14 residues. CDR1 is LGHNA, CDR2 YNFKEQ, per germline. Trimming took off 4 bases at V and 4 bases at J, with 13 bases between the two ends. The CDR3, as DNA: TGTGCCAGCAGCCGATCAGAGGCCCTCACTGAAGCTTTCTTT. Its protein product is CASSRSEALTEAFF.